One sample yielded the 19 T cell receptor beta chains listed below, sequenced in a study of metastatic and nonmetastatic thyroid tumors. Before thyroid surgery, none of the patients had received any treatment. TCRdb re-clonotyped the PCR reads through MiXCR. Here the sample spans under 20,000 clones, 27% being singletons. Material: adjacent normal tissue. These TCRs come from a female donor with papillary thyroid cancer or a benign thyroid nodule (not recorded which). Some clones in this sample may be carry-over from other donors' samples.

In this sample, this clone turned up a few times. The genes are TRBV12-3 or TRBV12-4 and TRBJ1-4, with 7 bases identical to TRBD1. This CDR3 comprises 15 residues. The V gene end was trimmed by 4 bases and the J gene end by 4 bases; junction bases not matched to a gene: 6. The CDR3 sequence is CASSYRGGDNEKLFF. CDR3 coding DNA: TGTGCCAGCAGTTACAGGGGAGGGGATAATGAAAAACTGTTTTTT.

This clone was seen only once. The chain has TRBV20-1 and TRBJ1-5, with D perhaps TRBD1 (6 bases). Germline CDR1 DFQATT, CDR2 SNEGSKA (reference sequence). Trimming removed 0 bases at V and 4 bases at J, with 13 bases between. The CDR3 spans 15 residues. CDR3 sequence: CSARDWPGENQPQHF. Here the CDR3 DNA reads TGCAGTGCTAGAGATTGGCCAGGGGAAAATCAGCCCCAGCATTTT.

This clone was found a few times. The chain carries TRBV10-1 and TRBJ2-1; 8 bases agree with TRBD2. Germline assignment: CDR1 WNHNN and CDR2 SYGVQD (reference sequence). After removal of 3 bases from V and 6 bases from J, the junction contained 4 bases not matched to a gene. The CDR3 is made up of 14 amino acids. The CDR3 nucleotides read TGCGCCAGCAGTGAAGCGGGAGCGACCAATGAGCAGTTCTTC. It specifies CASSEAGATNEQFF.

The V call is TRBV10-2, the J call TRBJ1-5; D gene unclear. Germline-derived CDR1 and CDR2 are WSHSY and SAAADI. The CDR3 has 17 amino acids. The germline V and J ends were trimmed by 7 bases and 4 bases, with 23 bases remaining between them. The chain's CDR3 is CASTPREGRGLNQPQHF. The DNA for the CDR3 is TGCGCCAGCACCCCGAGGGAAGGGAGAGGCTTAAATCAGCCCCAGCATTTT.

By sample fraction, this clone is large. This sequence joins TRBV12-3 or TRBV12-4 and TRBJ2-1; maybe TRBD2 (7 bases). CDR3 size: 15 residues. V dropped 6 bases and J dropped 6 bases, with 18 bases sitting between them. For the CDR3, the DNA is TGTGCCAGCAGCCAGAGGGGGGGAGGGGGCAATGAGCAGTTCTTC. This translates into CASSQRGGGGNEQFF.

In DNA form, the CDR3 reads TGTGCCAGCAGCTCCTATTTGAACACTGAAGCTTTCTTT. It yields the protein CASSSYLNTEAFF. V and J are TRBV7-2 and TRBJ1-1, with D unresolved. V was trimmed by 4 bases and J by 0 bases, leaving 6 bases between them. CDR1 and CDR2 (germline): SGHTA, FQGNSA. This CDR3 spans 13 amino acids.

The CDR3 bases are TGCGCCAGCAGCTTGGAACCGAACACCGGGGAGCTGTTTTTT. Encoded protein: CASSLEPNTGELFF. The chain couples TRBV5-1 to TRBJ2-2; no clear D. The CDR3 consists of 14 residues. The germline V gene has CDR1 SGHRS and CDR2 YFSETQ. V was shortened by 0 bases and J by 0 bases, with 3 bases between the two germline ends.

The rearrangement joins TRBV6-1 to TRBJ1-6; no clear D. Germline V gene lookup returns CDR1 MNHNS and CDR2 SASEGT. The CDR3 sequence is 12 residues long. V was shortened by 6 bases and J by 13 bases, with 13 bases between the two germline ends. The CDR3 DNA sequence: TGTGCCAGCAGATTCATCGGAGGGCCCCTCCACTTT. This gives the protein CASRFIGGPLHF.

As regards this clone: The junction does not match germline at one end; this may be a read error. This chain connects TRBV6-5 to TRBJ2-7; D gene uncertain. This CDR3 has 13 amino acids. CDR1 MNHEY and CDR2 SVGAGI come from the germline V gene. CDR3 coding DNA: TGTGCCAGCAGTTACTCGTCAGTCTACGAGCGGTACTTC. It yields the protein CASSYSSVYERYF.

The chain links TRBV6-1 to TRBJ2-1; TRBD2 agrees at 8 bases. The germline V gene has CDR1 MNHNS and CDR2 SASEGT. CDR3 length equals 14 residues. The junction had 9 bases not matched to a gene; V was cut back by 10 bases and J by 4 bases. DNA for the CDR3: TGTGCCACCCAATCCACGGGAGGGTACAATGAGCAGTTCTTC. Its protein is CATQSTGGYNEQFF.

V is TRBV12-3 or TRBV12-4 and J is TRBJ2-7, with D hard to call. This CDR3 is built from 15 residues. V lost 6 bases, J lost 4 bases, and 19 bases lay in between. The CDR3, as DNA: TGTGCCAGCAGCCGAGCGAGAGGAGACTTTTACGAGCAGTACTTC. It translates to CASSRARGDFYEQYF.

At least ten counts were recorded for this clone. Possible read error: a much larger clone is one base away. V gene TRBV5-6 combines with J gene TRBJ1-5; D remains unclear. CDR1 and CDR2 from the germline V gene are SGHDT and YYEEEE. This CDR3 is built from 13 residues. V lost 0 bases and J 1 base, leaving 2 bases between the germline ends. Written as DNA, the CDR3 is TGTGCCAGCAGCTTGGGGAGCAATCAGCCCCAGCATTTT. Its translation is CASSLGSNQPQHF.

CDR3 nucleotide sequence: TGTGCCAGCAGAAGGACTTCCTCCTACGAGCAGTACTTC. This translates into CASRRTSSYEQYF. The genes are TRBV7-9 and TRBJ2-7; D possibly corresponds to TRBD2 (5 bases). Trimming stripped 6 bases from V and 0 bases from J, with 9 bases between. Germline-derived CDR1 and CDR2 are SEHNR and FQNEAQ (reference sequence). The CDR3 length is 13 residues. Full variable domain (remainder filled in from reference TRBV7-9 and TRBJ2-7): DTGVSQNPRHKITKRGQNVTFRCDPISEHNRLYWYRQTLGQGPEFLTYFQNEAQLEKSRLLSDRFSAERPKGSFSTLEIQRTEQGDSAMYLCASRRTSSYEQYFGPGTRLTVT.

This chain joins TRBV5-5 and TRBJ1-2; TRBD1 is a possible D gene (5 bases). V was clipped by 5 bases and J by 4 bases, with 15 bases between them. This CDR3 is built from 14 residues. The V gene's germline CDR1 is SGHKS and CDR2 YYEKEE (reference sequence). For the CDR3, the DNA is TGTGCCAGCAGGCCGGTGGGGCAGAGCTATGGCTACACCTTC. Protein sequence: CASRPVGQSYGYTF.

This clone was recorded a few times. CDR3 sequence: CASSLRGGEQYF. DNA of the CDR3: TGTGCCAGCAGCCTCCGCGGGGGGGAGCAGTACTTC. The rearrangement links TRBV3-1 to TRBJ2-7; TRBD2 matches at 8 bases. Germline lookup yields CDR1 LGHDT and CDR2 YNNKEL (reference sequence). CDR3 length: 12 residues. Germline trimming cut 4 bases from V and 7 bases from J; bases unmatched to any gene: 3.

The V and J genes are TRBV13 and TRBJ1-1; D not certain. Per the germline V gene, CDR1 is PRHDT and CDR2 is FYEKMQ (reference sequence). This CDR3 comprises 13 residues. V lost 1 base and J lost 4, with 7 bases in between. CDR3 bases: TGTGCCAGCAGCTTAGAATGGGGCACTGAAGCTTTCTTT. This encodes CASSLEWGTEAFF.

The CDR3: CASSLTQRGDTDTQYF. The CDR3 coding sequence is TGTGCCAGCAGCTTGACCCAGCGGGGGGACACAGATACGCAGTATTTT. This sequence joins TRBV5-4 and TRBJ2-3; 9 bases match TRBD2. Germline trimming cut 1 base from V and 2 bases from J; bases unmatched to any gene: 5. The CDR3 sequence is 16 residues long. Germline V gives CDR1 SGHNT, CDR2 YYREEE (reference sequence).

Worth noting for this clone: One junction end does not reproduce the germline sequence, and a read error may be involved. The chain joins TRBV20-1 to TRBJ2-7, with TRBD2 identical over 11 bases. This CDR3 region has 13 residues. Germline V gene data show CDR1 as DFQATT and CDR2 as SNEGSKA (reference sequence). The CDR3 reads CGAAGTSGYEQYF. The DNA for the CDR3 is TGCGGTGCTGCTGGGACTAGCGGTTACGAGCAGTACTTC.

This clone occurred a few times. The CDR3 reads CASSLTPLREQYF. CDR3 nucleotides: TGTGCCAGCAGTTTGACCCCCCTTCGCGAGCAGTACTTC. The chain is built from TRBV27 and TRBJ2-7, with no clear D. Trimming cost V 3 bases and J 6 bases, with 12 bases left between them. The CDR3 spans 13 residues. The V gene's germline CDR1 is MNHEY and CDR2 SMNVEV (reference sequence).